What follows is one T cell receptor beta chain and its context. The antigen is not known. Distinct nucleotide sequences in the sample also encode this CDR3. The data stem from a study of beta chain features in type 1 diabetes. The overall study: All of the samples together had some 99 million sorted cells examined. The study's findings and limits: Across patients, naive, central memory and Treg TCRB repertoires exhibited apparently greater similarity than was observed across healthy donors. For Type 1 diabetes patients, all four CD4+ subsets carried TCRB CDR3s that were moderately but significantly shorter.

V lost 5 bases, J lost 4 bases, and 0 bases stayed unmatched. CDR1 and CDR2 (germline): SGHTA, FQGNSA. CDR3 length: 12 residues. The whole isolated RNA underwent reverse transcription, so sequencing captured expressed TCRB transcripts. Generated by immunoSEQ multiplex PCR, the TCRdb table keeps only in-frame clones and is missing some. The table lists more than 550,000 clones, around 15% of them singletons. This TCR was sampled from a man between 18 and 35 years old with type 1 diabetes. The material sequenced was naive CD4+ T cells from blood. The rearrangement joins TRBV7-2 to TRBJ2-5; 8 bases fit TRBD1. As DNA, the CDR3 is TGTGCCAGCAGCACAGGGGGAGAGACCCAGTACTTC. This sequence encodes CASSTGGETQYF.